These 24 T cell receptor beta chains came from one sample sequenced in a study of beta chain features in type 1 diabetes. The study, taken as a whole, reports: In every one of the four CD4+ subsets, TCRB CDR3s were moderately but significantly shorter in Type 1 diabetes patients.

Antigens for these TCRs are unknown. Expressed TCRB transcripts were sequenced because the isolated RNA had all been reverse transcribed beforehand. The protocol was immunoSEQ multiplex PCR, while the TCRdb copy is restricted to in-frame clones and leaves out a portion. Of 250,000 to 300,000 clones detected, 13% to 15% appear once; the ten largest clones hold 0.015% to 0.02%. Sample: naive CD4+ T cells from blood. These receptors all come from a man in his thirties or forties with type 1 diabetes.

This clone was picked up a small number of times. The chain uses TRBV7-3 and TRBJ2-1, with 8 bases fitting TRBD2. V gave up 6 bases and J gave up 7 bases; unmatched junction bases: 14. Germline CDR1 SGHTA, CDR2 FQGTGA. CDR3 length equals 16 residues. CDR3 in amino acids: CASSGHGRLARNEQFF. The DNA for the CDR3 is TGTGCCAGCAGTGGGCACGGTCGACTAGCGAGGAATGAGCAGTTCTTC.

CDR3 sequence reads: CASSSEGGGYTF. The CDR3 bases are TGTGCCAGCAGCTCAGAAGGAGGTGGCTACACCTTC. The chain links TRBV7-9 to TRBJ1-2; D remains unclear. Trimming took off 4 bases at V and 7 bases at J, with 10 bases between the two ends. The germline gives CDR1 SEHNR, CDR2 FQNEAQ (reference sequence). The CDR3 spans 12 residues.

This chain connects TRBV6-5 to TRBJ2-4, with a possible D match to TRBD1 (8 bases). The CDR3 is 13 amino acids. Germline assignment: CDR1 MNHEY and CDR2 SVGAGI. The V end was cut by 6 bases, the J end by 8 bases, with 14 bases between. The CDR3 coding sequence is TGTGCCAGCAGGGGAACAGGGGGGGACATTCAGTACTTC. Its protein product is CASRGTGGDIQYF.

V gene TRBV7-9 combines with J gene TRBJ1-2, with 7 positions matching TRBD1. The CDR3 is 14 amino acids. Germline lookup yields CDR1 SEHNR and CDR2 FQNEAQ (reference sequence). V was clipped by 5 bases and J by 6 bases; unmatched bases: 9. This CDR3 reads CASSRNRGQDGYTF. CDR3 in DNA: TGTGCCAGCAGCAGGAACAGGGGTCAAGATGGCTACACCTTC.

The gene calls are TRBV20-1 and TRBJ1-2; perhaps TRBD1 as D (6 bases). V lost 7 bases and J lost 4, with 10 bases in between. CDR3 length equals 11 residues. Germline values: CDR1 DFQATT, CDR2 SNEGSKA (reference sequence). The CDR3 region is CSVDSSYGYTF. CDR3 bases: TGCAGTGTGGACAGCAGCTATGGCTACACCTTC.

This chain connects TRBV18 to TRBJ2-2; D possibly corresponds to TRBD2 (6 bases). This CDR3 region has 16 residues. In germline, CDR1 is KGHSH, CDR2 LQKENI. Trimming took off 3 bases at V and 1 base at J, with 12 bases between the two ends. CDR3 bases: TGTGCCAGCTCACCTCAGGAGGGGAAGAACACCGGGGAGCTGTTTTTT. Its translation: CASSPQEGKNTGELFF.

The sample holds a few counts of this clone. The chain has TRBV29-1 and TRBJ1-2; D is possibly TRBD1 (6 bases). V dropped 6 bases and J dropped 4 bases, with 18 bases sitting between them. The CDR3 is made up of 14 amino acids. CDR1 and CDR2 (germline): SQVTM, ANQGSEA. This CDR3 reads CSVWAQDRSYGYTF. In DNA, the CDR3 is TGCAGCGTCTGGGCCCAGGACAGATCCTATGGCTACACCTTC.

The chain has TRBV4-3 and TRBJ1-3, with 11 positions matching TRBD1. CDR3 length equals 15 residues. Germline loops: CDR1 LGHNA, CDR2 YSLEER. The ends lost 3 bases at V and 4 bases at J; junction bases unmatched: 2. The CDR3 DNA follows: TGCGCCAGCAGCCAGGACAGGGGGCAAGGAAACACCATATATTTT. This gives the protein CASSQDRGQGNTIYF.

This clone was observed a few times. The CDR3 region has the DNA TGTGCCAGCAGCGGCGACAGGGCCTACAATGAGCAGTTCTTC. Protein sequence: CASSGDRAYNEQFF. The genes are TRBV7-9 and TRBJ2-1; 7 bases align to TRBD1. This CDR3 region has 14 residues. The J segment lost 2 bases and the V segment lost 5 bases, leaving 3 bases of the junction unmatched. Looked up from germline, CDR1 is SEHNR and CDR2 is FQNEAQ (reference sequence).

This clone was detected a few times. The J gene is TRBJ1-1, the V gene TRBV5-4; D remains ambiguous. The CDR3 sequence is 14 residues long. V lost 0 bases and J lost 0, with 6 bases in between. Germline V lookup: CDR1 SGHNT, CDR2 YYREEE (reference sequence). CDR3 coding DNA: TGTGCCAGCAGCTTGGTAGATCTGAACACTGAAGCTTTCTTT. Protein: CASSLVDLNTEAFF.

This clone has just a few counts. The chain uses TRBV9 and TRBJ2-1; TRBD2 is a possible D gene (6 bases). The V and J ends lost 0 bases and 1 base respectively, with 11 bases between them. Germline lookup yields CDR1 SGDLS and CDR2 YYNGEE. There are 16 residues in the CDR3. The chain's CDR3 is CASSVDVGGSYNEQFF. The CDR3 bases are TGTGCCAGCAGCGTAGATGTGGGGGGTTCCTACAATGAGCAGTTCTTC.

Only a few counts were recorded for this clone. The chain is built from TRBV15 and TRBJ1-2; 8 bases map to TRBD1. Per germline, CDR1 LNHNV and CDR2 YYDKDF (reference sequence). This CDR3 has 13 amino acids. J lost 4 bases, V lost 5 bases, and 3 bases had no gene match. The CDR3 loop reads CATSAGQGYGYTF. CDR3 bases: TGTGCCACCAGCGCCGGACAGGGCTATGGCTACACCTTC. The variable domain in full, with the rest retrieved from reference TRBV15 and TRBJ1-2, is DAMVIQNPRYQVTQFGKPVTLSCSQTLNHNVMYWYQQKSSQAPKLLFHYYDKDFNNEADTPDNFQSRRPNTSFCFLDIRSPGLGDTAMYLCATSAGQGYGYTFGSGTRLTVV.

The rearrangement uses TRBV6-6 and TRBJ2-3; 10 bases align to TRBD2. Trimming took 10 bases from V and 3 from J; bases not matched to a gene: 13. The CDR3 is 16 amino acids. CDR1 is MNHNY, CDR2 SVGAGI, per germline (reference sequence). The CDR3 DNA is TGTGCCACCACGCACAAGCGGGAGGGTCGTACAGATACGCAGTATTTT. Protein sequence: CATTHKREGRTDTQYF.

This clone was recorded a few times. The chain combines TRBV19 with TRBJ2-6, with D hard to call. Trimming cost V 7 bases and J 2 bases, with 15 bases left between them. From germline, CDR1 is LNHDA and CDR2 SQIVND (reference sequence). The CDR3 length is 16 residues. The CDR3 region is CASNKQSLPGANVLTF. In nucleotides, the CDR3 is TGTGCCAGTAATAAACAATCCCTGCCTGGGGCCAACGTCCTGACTTTC.

The chain has TRBV21-1 and TRBJ2-3; whether TRBD2, the table's D call, matches the DNA was not checked. TRBV21-1 is annotated as a pseudogene. CDR3 length equals 15 residues. CDR3 sequence reads: CASSKWGLATDTQYF. In DNA form, the CDR3 reads TGTGCCAGCAGCAAATGGGGACTAGCTACAGATACGCAGTATTTT.

V usage is TRBV5-1 and J usage is TRBJ2-3; 14 nucleotides line up with TRBD2. In germline, CDR1 is SGHRS, CDR2 YFSETQ. This CDR3 spans 17 amino acids. Trimming at V came to 3 bases and at J to 1 base, leaving 4 bases not matched to a gene. CDR3 DNA: TGCGCCAGCAGCTCGGGACTAGCGGGAGTCGGCACAGATACGCAGTATTTT. Its translation: CASSSGLAGVGTDTQYF.

The V call is TRBV28, the J call TRBJ1-5; D is possibly TRBD1 (5 bases). There are 13 residues in the CDR3. The V end was cut by 7 bases, the J end by 9 bases, with 16 bases between. Germline loops: CDR1 MDHEN, CDR2 SYDVKM. The CDR3 spells CASTLGPIPPQHF. CDR3 DNA sequence: TGTGCCAGCACCCTGGGGCCCATCCCGCCCCAGCATTTT.

The V gene is TRBV7-9, the J gene TRBJ2-5, with D possibly being TRBD1 (5 bases). CDR3 size: 15 residues. Trimming left V 5 bases short and J 2 bases short, with 15 bases between. In germline, CDR1 is SEHNR, CDR2 FQNEAQ (reference sequence). This chain's CDR3 is CASSLVGVPQETQYF. The DNA for the CDR3 is TGTGCCAGCAGCCTCGTAGGGGTTCCACAAGAGACCCAGTACTTC.

The chain carries TRBV28 and TRBJ2-4, with TRBD2 matching 11 bases. The germline gives CDR1 MDHEN, CDR2 SYDVKM. This CDR3 contains 17 residues. The V segment lost 8 bases and the J segment 3 bases; nucleotides outside the gene matches: 12. CDR3: CASQSGGTSGSKNIQYF. The DNA of the CDR3 is TGTGCCAGCCAGTCGGGGGGGACTAGCGGAAGCAAAAACATTCAGTACTTC.

The chain links TRBV18 to TRBJ1-2; 8 bases match TRBD1. The J segment lost 5 bases and the V segment lost 3 bases, leaving 5 bases of the junction unmatched. Germline CDR1 reads KGHSH; CDR2 reads LQKENI. CDR3 size: 14 residues. The CDR3 sequence is CASSPSGTGYGYTF. DNA for the CDR3: TGTGCCAGCTCACCGTCCGGGACAGGTTATGGCTACACCTTC.

This chain joins TRBV11-2 and TRBJ2-5, with D maybe TRBD1 (5 bases). V lost 1 base to trimming and J lost 2 bases, with 5 bases between them. CDR3 length: 13 residues. CDR1 is SGHAT, CDR2 FQNNGV, per germline. The CDR3 bases are TGTGCCAGCAGCTTAGGACAGCAAGAGACCCAGTACTTC. Its translation is CASSLGQQETQYF. Full variable domain (outside the CDR3, taken from reference TRBV11-2 and TRBJ2-5): EAGVAQSPRYKIIEKRQSVAFWCNPISGHATLYWYQQILGQGPKLLIQFQNNGVVDDSQLPKDRFSAERLKGVDSTLKIQPAKLEDSAVYLCASSLGQQETQYFGPGTRLLVL.

This clone has just a few counts. V and J are TRBV28 and TRBJ2-2; 7 bases line up with TRBD1. Germline loops: CDR1 MDHEN, CDR2 SYDVKM. This CDR3 is 16 amino acids long. Trimming took 4 bases from V and 6 from J; bases not matched to a gene: 11. For the CDR3, the DNA is TGTGCCAGCAGTTCCTTGACAGGGCCGGAGGCCGGGGAGCTGTTTTTT. It codes for CASSSLTGPEAGELFF.

This sequence joins TRBV7-2 and TRBJ2-1; 7 nucleotides line up with TRBD1. Looked up from germline, CDR1 is SGHTA and CDR2 is FQGNSA. The CDR3 contains 15 residues. V gave up 8 bases and J gave up 0 bases; unmatched junction bases: 7. This chain's CDR3 is CASRRQGSSYNEQFF. The CDR3 DNA reads as TGTGCCAGCCGGAGACAGGGCAGCTCCTACAATGAGCAGTTCTTC.

The V call is TRBV6-1, the J call TRBJ1-1, with D tentatively TRBD1 (5 bases). The CDR3 length is 12 residues. In germline, CDR1 is MNHNS, CDR2 SASEGT. The V end lost 8 bases, the J end lost 1 base, and 8 bases lay between the germline ends. CDR3 amino acids: CASLGGNTEAFF. CDR3 nucleotide sequence: TGTGCCAGCCTGGGGGGGAACACTGAAGCTTTCTTT.